This TCR beta chain originates from a study of T-cell memory formation after mild COVID-19. Study-wide context: Each donor largely had its own TCR clusters. Overall study results and limits: Researchers report contracting CD4+ clones mostly in CM and EM, with CD8+ clones in EMRA. Clones that contracted from day 15 to 85 were balanced CD4/CD8, while later expanders leaned CD4+. The study detected some responding clones in pre-infection memory, suggesting cross-reactive memory joined.

TCRdb used MiXCR to reprocess the 5' RACE reads, holding one entry per CDR3 protein. The table includes around 50,000 distinct CDR3 sequences, 25% to 30% detected once. This clonotype was found a few times. Its antigen remains unknown. The sample taken for sequencing was PBMCs or a T cell subset sorted from them (not recorded which). The receptor comes from a man younger than 35 who had mild COVID-19 (a few samples of this study predate the infection). Cell type and time point are not known.

The CDR3 protein is CASSHSNSADTQYF. For the CDR3, the DNA is TGCGCCAGCAGCCATAGTAATTCTGCAGATACGCAGTATTTT. The rearrangement uses TRBV5-1 and TRBJ2-3; D not resolved. Trimming left V 4 bases short and J 4 bases short, with 13 bases between. Germline V gene sequence: CDR1 SGHRS, CDR2 YFSETQ. The CDR3 totals 14 residues. Full variable domain (rest looked up from reference TRBV5-1 and TRBJ2-3): KAGVTQTPRYLIKTRGQQVTLSCSPISGHRSVSWYQQTPGQGLQFLFEYFSETQRNKGNFPGRFSGRQFSNSRSEMNVSTLELGDSALYLCASSHSNSADTQYFGPGTRLTVL.